This is a list of T cell receptor beta chains from one sample in a study of shared clonotypes between healthy human individuals. TCRdb keeps only in-frame clones here, not all; method: immunoSEQ multiplex PCR. The sample records about 2.3 million clones, 85% to 95% being singletons. What was sequenced was naive CD4+ T cells from PBMCs. Source of these receptors: a man aged 18 to 29 in good health. Some clones in this sample may be carry-over from other donors' samples. Each CDR3 is given without its conserved first and last residue. Fields, in order: J gene, clone size, V gene, CDR3 length, CDR3 protein. A clone size is listed for some rows: how often the clone was seen (once, few, many), or a class if it is expanded.

TRBJ1-3,.,TRBV20-1,9,SGGPGNTIY
TRBJ1-5,.,TRBV14,11,ASSQDQRQPQH
TRBJ2-1,.,TRBV7-8,14,ASSFRRLAGVNEQF
TRBJ1-5,.,TRBV28,15,ASSEHSPLVDTQPQH
TRBJ1-1,.,TRBV6-1,15,ASSDPGQGLQNTEAF
TRBJ1-1,.,TRBV19,15,ASSKQGTGASGTEAF
TRBJ1-3,once,TRBV29-1,11,SVYRETGNTIY
TRBJ2-5,.,TRBV9,12,ASSVEGRRETQY
TRBJ2-1,.,TRBV5-1,14,ASSLAPGSSYNEQF
TRBJ2-7,.,TRBV9,12,ASSTGPLSYEQY
TRBJ1-1,.,TRBV2,16,ASRYRWGQFTTSTEAF
TRBJ1-5,.,TRBV5-5,14,ASRGGVWDTNQPQH
TRBJ2-3,.,TRBV9,14,ASSLGLAGITDTQY
TRBJ1-4,.,TRBV11-2,16,ASSPFRDRGKEDEKLF
TRBJ2-5,.,TRBV5-1,13,ASSLALTSEETQY
TRBJ1-4,.,TRBV11-2,14,ASSPSSRATNEKLF
TRBJ2-7,.,TRBV4-3,13,ASSQVGTRDYEQY
TRBJ2-5,.,TRBV2,9,ASEGVETQY
TRBJ1-4,.,TRBV7-9,12,ASSLFGGREKLF
TRBJ2-7,.,TRBV6-6,13,ASRADRSLRVEQY
TRBJ2-5,.,TRBV5-1,16,ASSTGLAGEGGQETQY
TRBJ2-1,once,TRBV9,13,ASSADIRFYNEQF
TRBJ2-1,.,TRBV11-2,14,ASSLEASRSYNEQF
TRBJ2-3,.,TRBV30,10,AEGRSTDTQY
TRBJ1-2,.,TRBV9,13,ASSVTGGSGYGYT
TRBJ2-1,.,TRBV5-6,11,ASSVGLNNEQF
TRBJ2-6,.,TRBV18,15,ASSQGTAGSGANVLT
TRBJ2-5,.,TRBV4-2,14,ASSQEGGLGGETQY
TRBJ1-1,.,TRBV6-6,14,ASSYPPRAGGTEAF
TRBJ2-7,.,TRBV19,13,ASSTSGTPVYEQY
TRBJ1-1,.,TRBV19,9,ASRARGEAF
TRBJ2-1,.,TRBV25-1,16,ASSDLPRGAQRDNEQF
TRBJ2-3,once,TRBV5-1,14,ASSRTGGAYTDTQY
TRBJ1-3,.,TRBV5-1,14,ASSLGQVISGNTIY